The 30 T cell receptor beta chains in this list originate from one sample, sequenced in a study of blood T cell repertoires in COVID-19. Only in-frame clones appear in the TCRdb table, and some are missing; sequencing was by immunoSEQ multiplex PCR. The sample shows 180,000 or so clones, about 85% of them seen only once. The sequencing input was peripheral blood. Receptor source: a man aged 18-30 years with acute or convalescent COVID-19.

The chain couples TRBV3-1 (or the pseudogene TRBV3-2) to TRBJ2-5, with TRBD2 matching over 12 bases. The CDR3 covers 15 residues. After removal of 6 bases from V and 5 bases from J, the junction contained 7 bases not matched to a gene. Germline assignment: CDR1 LGHDT and CDR2 YNNKEL (reference sequence). The CDR3: CASRPSGGAVETQYF. The CDR3, as DNA: TGTGCCAGCAGACCTAGCGGGGGGGCCGTGGAGACCCAGTACTTC.

The V call is TRBV2, the J call TRBJ1-1; D is undetermined. This CDR3 has 14 residues. Germline CDR1 and CDR2: SNHLY and FYNNEI. Deletions cut 0 bases from V and 0 bases from J, with 5 bases between. This CDR3 reads CASSEARLNTEAFF. CDR3 in DNA: TGTGCCAGCAGTGAAGCGCGTTTGAACACTGAAGCTTTCTTT.

The chain uses TRBV5-4 and TRBJ1-1, with 8 bases aligning to TRBD1. The CDR3 loop spans 16 amino acids. The germline CDR1 and CDR2 sequences are SGHNT and YYREEE (reference sequence). Losses at the gene ends were 7 bases for V and 4 bases for J; bases not matched to a gene: 15. DNA of the CDR3: TGTGCCAGCTCCCTAAGGGCGGGCAGGGGGCGCACTGAAGCTTTCTTT. Its protein product is CASSLRAGRGRTEAFF.

This clone occurred a few times. This sequence joins TRBV5-1 and TRBJ2-7; 7 bases are a match to TRBD1. Per the germline V gene, CDR1 is SGHRS and CDR2 is YFSETQ. The CDR3 is 13 residues long. V dropped 4 bases and J dropped 5; count of bases not matched to a gene: 6. The CDR3 DNA reads TGCGCCAGCAGCCCGACAGGGTCCCACGAGCAGTACGTC. Encoded protein: CASSPTGSHEQYV.

This chain joins TRBV6-1 and TRBJ2-3; 11 nucleotides match TRBD2. The CDR3 covers 16 residues. The V gene's germline CDR1 is MNHNS and CDR2 SASEGT. V lost 2 bases to trimming and J lost 6 bases; unmatched junction nucleotides: 7. The CDR3 region has the DNA TGTGCCAGCAGTGAAAGGGTAGCGGGGGGGCATGATACGCAGTATTTT. This codes for CASSERVAGGHDTQYF.

The J gene is TRBJ2-2, the V gene TRBV19, with 7 positions matching TRBD1. This CDR3 region has 16 residues. V was clipped by 3 bases and J by 8 bases; unmatched bases: 12. Germline CDR1 and CDR2: LNHDA and SQIVND (reference sequence). The CDR3 loop is CASSILSGTVGGELFF. DNA of the CDR3: TGTGCCAGTAGTATCCTATCCGGGACAGTCGGTGGGGAGCTGTTTTTT.

In this sample, this clone turned up a few times. V usage is TRBV30 and J usage is TRBJ1-1, with D perhaps matching TRBD1 (5 bases). V dropped 1 base and J dropped 5 bases, with 8 bases sitting between them. Germline CDR1 and CDR2: GTSNPN and SVGIG (reference sequence). This CDR3 comprises 12 residues. The CDR3 nucleotides are TGTGCCTGGAGTGATCAGGGAACTGAAGCTTTCTTT. Protein product: CAWSDQGTEAFF.

The J gene is TRBJ1-2, the V gene TRBV19; D call uncertain. The germline V gene encodes CDR1 LNHDA and CDR2 SQIVND (reference sequence). The CDR3 has 11 amino acids. The V gene lost 6 bases and the J gene lost 6 bases, with 8 bases spanning the gap. Written as DNA, the CDR3 is TGTGCCAGTAGGTGGGGAGATGGCTACACCTTC. Amino acid sequence: CASRWGDGYTF.

This rearrangement joins TRBV29-1 to TRBJ1-1; D is ambiguous. Per the germline V gene, CDR1 is SQVTM and CDR2 is ANQGSEA. V was trimmed by 5 bases and J by 1 base, leaving 5 bases between them. The CDR3 spans 11 residues. In DNA, the CDR3 is TGCAGCGTTCGAGAGAACACTGAAGCTTTCTTT. Its translation is CSVRENTEAFF.

This clone showed up just a few times. The chain employs TRBV9 and TRBJ2-2, with D possibly matching TRBD2 (6 bases). The germline V gene encodes CDR1 SGDLS and CDR2 YYNGEE. The CDR3 extends over 16 amino acids. V was shortened by 4 bases and J by 0 bases, with 13 bases between the two germline ends. This CDR3 is CASSLTGEANTGELFF. DNA for the CDR3: TGTGCCAGCAGCCTCACGGGGGAGGCGAACACCGGGGAGCTGTTTTTT.

The V and J genes are TRBV19 and TRBJ2-1, with TRBD2 as a possible D gene (5 bases). CDR1 is LNHDA, CDR2 SQIVND, per germline (reference sequence). The CDR3 consists of 13 residues. Trimming cost V 0 bases and J 10 bases, with 10 bases left between them. CDR3 in amino acids: CASSIDTGWEQFF. The DNA for the CDR3 is TGTGCCAGTAGTATAGATACGGGGTGGGAGCAGTTCTTC.

The chain employs TRBV6-4 and TRBJ2-1; perhaps TRBD2 as D (5 bases). With 2 bases removed from V and 8 bases from J, the gap between germline ends came to 16 bases. Germline CDR1 and CDR2: MRHNA and SNTAGT. The CDR3 is made up of 15 amino acids. The CDR3 is CASSDIRGSIYEQFF. CDR3 nucleotides: TGTGCCAGCAGTGACATCCGGGGAAGTATTTATGAGCAGTTCTTC.

This sequence joins TRBV6-5 and TRBJ2-7; TRBD1 agrees at 9 bases. The CDR3 totals 15 residues. The V and J ends lost 0 bases and 5 bases, in that order; junction bases with no gene match: 5. CDR1 is MNHEY, CDR2 SVGAGI, per germline. The CDR3 DNA reads TGTGCCAGCAGTTACTCTGGACAGGGGCCCAACGAGCAGTACTTC. Translating it yields CASSYSGQGPNEQYF.

This clone showed up just once. The genes are TRBV5-1 and TRBJ1-1; tentatively, D is TRBD1 (6 bases). Germline loops: CDR1 SGHRS, CDR2 YFSETQ. There are 15 residues in the CDR3. With 0 bases removed from V and 1 base from J, the gap between germline ends came to 10 bases. CDR3 region: CASSLGGHANTEAFF. In DNA, the CDR3 is TGCGCCAGCAGCTTGGGGGGACACGCGAACACTGAAGCTTTCTTT.

The chain recombines TRBV24-1 with TRBJ2-2; 11 nucleotides line up with TRBD1. This CDR3 spans 17 amino acids. Germline V CDR1 and CDR2: KGHDR, SFDVKD. V shed 10 bases, J shed 0 bases, and the junction held 9 bases outside the gene matches. The chain's CDR3 is CATSGQGVFANTGELFF. The CDR3 DNA follows: TGTGCCACTTCGGGACAGGGGGTATTTGCGAACACCGGGGAGCTGTTTTTT.

This clone was found once. V usage is TRBV18 and J usage is TRBJ1-2, with TRBD1 matching over 7 bases. After removal of 3 bases from V and 0 bases from J, the junction contained 10 bases not matched to a gene. This CDR3 has 17 amino acids. Germline V gene lookup returns CDR1 KGHSH and CDR2 LQKENI. This chain's CDR3 is CASSPRTGLIANYGYTF. Written as DNA, the CDR3 is TGTGCCAGCTCACCGCGGACAGGTCTAATAGCTAACTATGGCTACACCTTC.

This sequence joins TRBV9 and TRBJ1-2; D is perhaps TRBD1 (5 bases). Germline CDR1 SGDLS, CDR2 YYNGEE. Trimming cost V 2 bases and J 2 bases, with 19 bases left between them. The CDR3 length is 17 residues. DNA of the CDR3: TGTGCCAGCAGCGTGGGCAGACTAGGGGAAAGCAACTATGGCTACACCTTC. Residues: CASSVGRLGESNYGYTF.

This clone turned up a few times. The chain is built from TRBV7-9 and TRBJ1-2; unclear D gene. The CDR3 is made up of 10 amino acids. The V end lost 10 bases, the J end lost 7 bases, and 10 bases lay between the germline ends. Germline loops: CDR1 SEHNR, CDR2 FQNEAQ (reference sequence). The CDR3 DNA follows: TGTGCCATCTCGGGTGGTGGCTACACCTTC. This codes for CAISGGGYTF.

The gene calls are TRBV28 and TRBJ2-7; TRBD1 agrees at 7 bases. The CDR3 has 14 amino acids. Germline loops: CDR1 MDHEN, CDR2 SYDVKM. J lost 2 bases, V lost 6 bases, and 7 bases had no gene match. The CDR3 protein is CASRRGGQTYEQYV. The CDR3 DNA reads TGTGCCAGCAGGAGAGGGGGCCAGACCTACGAGCAGTACGTC.

The V gene is TRBV27, the J gene TRBJ2-7; weak D call: TRBD2 (7 bases). The CDR3 runs to 14 residues. The germline V and J ends were trimmed by 2 bases and 3 bases, with 11 bases remaining between them. Germline V gene sequence: CDR1 MNHEY, CDR2 SMNVEV (reference sequence). CDR3: CASSLKGEGYEQYV. For the CDR3, the DNA is TGTGCCAGCAGTTTAAAGGGGGAGGGCTACGAGCAGTACGTC.

The chain carries TRBV5-1 and TRBJ2-2; D ambiguous. CDR1 and CDR2 from the germline V gene are SGHRS and YFSETQ. This CDR3 region has 14 residues. Trimming shortened V by 2 bases and J by 1 base, and 6 bases separated the two germline ends. The CDR3 DNA sequence: TGCGCCAGCAGCTTCCGACAGAACACCGGGGAGCTGTTTTTT. It translates to CASSFRQNTGELFF.

The chain is built from TRBV5-1 and TRBJ1-1; D gene uncertain. The germline V and J ends were trimmed by 2 bases and 1 base, with 6 bases remaining between them. Looked up from germline, CDR1 is SGHRS and CDR2 is YFSETQ. The CDR3 has 13 amino acids. The CDR3 spells CASSLGGNTEAFF. DNA of the CDR3: TGCGCCAGCAGCTTAGGCGGGAACACTGAAGCTTTCTTT.

This chain links TRBV3-1 (or the pseudogene TRBV3-2) with TRBJ1-1; 8 bases are shared with TRBD1. This CDR3 region has 14 residues. V dropped 1 base and J dropped 6; count of bases not matched to a gene: 4. CDR1 is LGHDT, CDR2 YNNKEL, per germline (reference sequence). The CDR3 here is CASSQAQGASEAFF. As DNA, the CDR3 is TGTGCCAGCAGCCAAGCTCAGGGGGCCTCTGAAGCTTTCTTT.

The chain joins TRBV6-5 to TRBJ1-5, with 8 bases aligning to TRBD1. Per germline, CDR1 MNHEY and CDR2 SVGAGI. The CDR3 covers 15 residues. V lost 6 bases and J lost 0; bases outside the gene matches: 4. For the CDR3, the DNA is TGTGCCAGCAGGCCCGACAGGGGTAGCAATCAGCCCCAGCATTTT. Its translation is CASRPDRGSNQPQHF.

On this clone: A junction end diverges from the germline sequence, so it may reflect a read error. The CDR3 DNA reads as TGTGTCAGCAGTGAAAGCCACAGGGGTGGCGGCTACACCTTC. It yields the protein CVSSESHRGGGYTF. V is TRBV6-1 and J is TRBJ1-2, with 7 bases that match TRBD1. This CDR3 region has 14 residues. CDR1 and CDR2 from the germline V gene are MNHNS and SASEGT.

The rearrangement joins TRBV7-3 to TRBJ2-7; 8 bases fit TRBD2. The CDR3 totals 15 residues. J gave up 4 bases and V 5 bases, and 10 bases lay outside the gene matches. Germline V CDR1 and CDR2: SGHTA, FQGTGA. In DNA, the CDR3 is TGTGCCAGCAGCCTAGGCGCTAGCGGGCCTTACGAGCAGTACTTC. Its protein is CASSLGASGPYEQYF.

The CDR3 DNA is TGCGCCAGCAGCCATTCGGGAGACAGCGGTAAGGCTTTCTTT. Amino acid sequence: CASSHSGDSGKAFF. The V and J genes are TRBV4-1 and TRBJ1-1, with D perhaps TRBD1 (5 bases). With 3 bases removed from V and 11 bases from J, the gap between germline ends came to 19 bases. The CDR3 totals 14 residues. Per the germline V gene, CDR1 is MGHRA and CDR2 is YSYEKL.

The chain is built from TRBV5-5 and TRBJ2-4; D not resolved. V was pared by 1 base and J by 0 bases, with 11 bases between. Germline V gene lookup returns CDR1 SGHKS and CDR2 YYEKEE (reference sequence). The CDR3 runs 16 residues. The CDR3 spells CASSLRVDLAKNIQYF. The CDR3 DNA sequence: TGTGCCAGCAGCTTGCGCGTCGATCTAGCCAAAAACATTCAGTACTTC. The whole variable domain, remainder taken from reference TRBV5-5 and TRBJ2-4, is DAGVTQSPTHLIKTRGQQVTLRCSPISGHKSVSWYQQVLGQGPQFIFQYYEKEERGRGNFPDRFSARQFPNYSSELNVNALLLGDSALYLCASSLRVDLAKNIQYFGAGTRLSVL.

As concerns this clone: At the DNA level, this CDR3 is encoded by other sequences in the same sample as well. V usage is TRBV19 and J usage is TRBJ1-5; 8 nucleotides match TRBD1. The junction had 3 bases not matched to a gene; V was cut back by 3 bases and J by 5 bases. The CDR3 loop spans 14 amino acids. The germline gives CDR1 LNHDA, CDR2 SQIVND (reference sequence). CDR3 region: CASSIGTGDQPQHF. The CDR3 DNA is TGTGCCAGTAGTATCGGGACAGGAGATCAGCCCCAGCATTTT.

This rearrangement joins TRBV7-9 to TRBJ2-1; D gene unclear. Germline lookup yields CDR1 SEHNR and CDR2 FQNEAQ (reference sequence). The CDR3 length is 13 residues. Trimming stripped 2 bases from V and 3 bases from J, with 5 bases between. The CDR3 sequence: CASSLNSYNEQFF. Here the CDR3 DNA reads TGTGCCAGCAGCTTAAACAGCTACAATGAGCAGTTCTTC.